The entry that follows covers one T cell receptor beta chain sequence. The junction and the germline gene differ at one end; a read error may be behind it. These data come from a study of type 1 and type 2 diabetes patients. The PCR template was genomic DNA. Amplification of the beta chain CDR3 used 30 forward and 13 reverse multiplex primers. A single record per CDR3 protein comes from TCRdb applying MiXCR to the multiplex PCR reads. This table holds fewer than 350,000 distinct CDR3 sequences, over 45% found once. In germline, CDR1 is LNHDA, CDR2 SQIVND (reference sequence). This CDR3 has 13 residues.

The rearrangement joins TRBV19 to TRBJ1-2; D remains unclear. Sequenced sample: peripheral blood mononuclear cells (PBMCs). This TCR derives from a young man with type 2 diabetes. CDR3 nucleotides: TGTGCCGGTAGTATACCCAAGACCTATGGCTACACCTTC. Translated, it gives CAGSIPKTYGYTF.